This T cell receptor beta chain was sequenced in a study of cytomegalovirus exposure and HLA in healthy donors (TCRdb year 2017). Notes on the research overall: A later analysis indicated that the 100 to 150 validation repertoires were generated on the platform also employed for the approximately 690 repertoires of the first cohort. The study combined high-throughput TCR immunosequencing, statistical association of individual TCRs with disease status, and machine learning to predict cytomegalovirus infection status. A separate validation cohort of 100 to 150 different subjects was used in addition to the roughly 640-subject first cohort. The study was designed to test whether signatures of past pathogen exposure could be identified by cataloging public T cell receptors. Summary of the overall study and its limitations: A few of the identified cytomegalovirus-associated TCR beta chains were confirmed in vitro to be specific for cytomegalovirus antigens. All 120 or so repertoires were used to score co-occurrence in the validation cohort in a later analysis, because that analysis had no HLA typing for the cohort. It was suggested by the authors that the approach could potentially be generalized to other disease states and immunological phenotypes. Of the cluster scores, approximately 95% were above 0 in a later analysis, which found that TCRs clustered in the first cohort also tended to co-occur in the 95 to 150 validation repertoires. The classifier was reported to diagnose cytomegalovirus status with high specificity and sensitivity in both the original cohort and the validation cohort. A total of 150 or so TCR beta chains were listed by the study as associated with cytomegalovirus. Most TCR sequences were seen in very few donors, while some public TCRs were found in many individuals.

The method behind the library was the immunoSEQ multiplex PCR assay. Processing in the source paper ran as follows. A statistical classification framework was built to diagnose cytomegalovirus status from the catalog of TCR beta chain sequences. TCRdb provides this immuneACCESS table in a form limited to in-frame rearrangements. Some clones are lacking; in checked studies, under half of them reflect an unresolved V gene, and why the rest are absent is not known. V and J calls and clone size come straight from that table; D and trimming were deduced from the DNA. The sample profile shows hundreds of thousands of clones; 86% of them were found once. In total, the top ten clones hold 0.65% to 0.95% of the sample. The donors were included in the validation cohort of over a hundred subjects, a group kept apart from the roughly 700-subject first cohort. Remarks on this clone: No antigen is known for it. No base quality information exists; no much larger clone differs at one position.

For CDR1 and CDR2, the germline V gene lists SGHRS and YFSETQ. V lost 6 bases and J lost 0 bases; the stretch between them is 10 bases long. The CDR3 covers 13 residues, taking in both the cysteine and the phenylalanine. CDR3 DNA is the only sequence kept; it has 39 bases, read in frame from the first base. The source is a woman aged 18-29 years in good health and CMV-seronegative. The V and J genes are TRBV5-1 and TRBJ2-7, with no reliable assignment of the D segment. The sequenced material came from PBMCs. The bases read TGCGCCAGCAAACAGATGAGCTCCTACGAGCAGTACTTC. Its protein is CASKQMSSYEQYF.